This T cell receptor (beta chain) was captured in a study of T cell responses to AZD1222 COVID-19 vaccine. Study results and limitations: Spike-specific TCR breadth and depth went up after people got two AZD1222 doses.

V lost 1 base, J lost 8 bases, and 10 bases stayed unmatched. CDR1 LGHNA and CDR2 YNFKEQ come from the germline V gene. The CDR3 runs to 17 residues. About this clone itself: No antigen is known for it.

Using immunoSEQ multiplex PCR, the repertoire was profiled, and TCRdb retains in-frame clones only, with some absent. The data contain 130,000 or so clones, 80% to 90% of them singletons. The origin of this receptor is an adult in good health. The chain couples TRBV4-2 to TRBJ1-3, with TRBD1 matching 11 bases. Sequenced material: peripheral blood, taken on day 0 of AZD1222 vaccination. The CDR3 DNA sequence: TGTGCCAGCAGCCAAGCTGCTGAGGGACAGGGGGAATACACCATATATTTT. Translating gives CASSQAAEGQGEYTIYF.